This T cell receptor (beta chain) was retrieved from a study of blood T cells in healthy people across ages. Broader study findings: Diversity was higher, and naive CD4+ cells more numerous, in long-lived donors than in aged donors.

A second PCR of roughly 7 to 11 cycles used a sample-barcoded 5' primer and a J-beta primer mix. TCRdb used MiXCR to reprocess the 5' RACE reads, holding one entry per CDR3 protein. The sample has under 950,000 distinct CDR3 sequences, approximately 21% seen once; the top ten hold about 22%. This clonotype has just a few counts. Its antigen is not known. With 4 bases removed from V and 6 bases from J, the gap between germline ends came to 15 bases. Germline V gives CDR1 KGHDR, CDR2 SFDVKD. The CDR3 has 14 residues. This chain joins TRBV24-1 and TRBJ2-7; D not certain. The receptor comes from a man between 70 and 80 years old in good health. Specimen: blood. The CDR3 DNA sequence: TGTGCCACCAGTGAGAGGTGGAAATGGTGCGAGCAGTACGTC. Translating gives CATSERWKWCEQYV.